This T cell receptor beta chain was captured by sequencing in a study of cytomegalovirus exposure and HLA in healthy donors. Whole-study findings and limits: Earlier analysis looked at TCR beta V segments, and most were productive about 90% or about 30% of the time. Rarity characterized most TCR sequences, yet some public TCRs appeared in many donors. A later examination showed that TCR association rates differed by HLA locus, with DRB1 most and HLA-C fewest.

Each donor was healthy, and each was a bone marrow donor. The PCR employed 60 Vbeta primers together with 13 Jbeta primers. Produced via immunoSEQ multiplex PCR; TCRdb's table is partial and in-frame only. The sample consists of 35,000 to 50,000 clones, 81% of them appearing once. In regard to this clone: No antigen is known for it.

The CDR3 covers 18 residues. V lost 0 bases to trimming and J lost 3 bases, with 19 bases between them. Germline V gene sequence: CDR1 LGHNA, CDR2 YSLEER. The TCR was taken from a man aged 45-65 years in good health and CMV-seronegative. The sample comprised PBMCs. V usage is TRBV4-3 and J usage is TRBJ2-3; unclear D gene. CDR3 DNA: TGCGCCAGCAGCCAAGATTCCTTGTCCGGGTTGAGTACAGATACGCAGTATTTT. Protein sequence: CASSQDSLSGLSTDTQYF.